These 21 T cell receptor beta chains were sequenced from one sample in a study of beta chain features in type 1 diabetes. Expressed TCRB transcripts were sequenced after all isolated RNA was converted to cDNA. Assay used: immunoSEQ multiplex PCR; TCRdb lists only in-frame clones, some missing. This table holds 620,000 or so clones, about 14% found once. The specimen sequenced was naive CD4+ T cells from blood. The receptor set was obtained from a man aged 18-30 years in good health.

The sample holds a few counts of this clone. V is TRBV5-4 and J is TRBJ1-4; a possible D gene is TRBD1 (6 bases). In germline, CDR1 is SGHNT, CDR2 YYREEE (reference sequence). The V gene lost 0 bases and the J gene lost 3 bases, with 12 bases spanning the gap. This CDR3 is 16 amino acids long. CDR3 loop: CASSLAGRGSNEKLFF. For the CDR3, the DNA is TGTGCCAGCAGCTTGGCGGGTAGGGGGTCTAATGAAAAACTGTTTTTT.

The chain recombines TRBV18 with TRBJ2-5; unclear D gene. The CDR3 loop spans 10 amino acids. Germline CDR1 and CDR2: KGHSH and LQKENI. Deletions cut 5 bases from V and 5 bases from J, with 3 bases between. The CDR3 bases are TGTGCCAGCTCAGGGGAGACCCAGTACTTC. It codes for CASSGETQYF. The full variable domain, in which reference TRBV18 and TRBJ2-5 provide the parts outside the CDR3, is NAGVMQNPRHLVRRRGQEARLRCSPMKGHSHVYWYRQLPEEGLKFMVYLQKENIIDESGMPKERFSAEFPKEGPSILRIQQVVRGDSAAYFCASSGETQYFGPGTRLLVL.

This clone has a handful of counts. This chain connects TRBV7-2 to TRBJ2-3, with 11 positions matching TRBD2. Looked up from germline, CDR1 is SGHTA and CDR2 is FQGNSA. This CDR3 has 17 residues. V was pared by 6 bases and J by 4 bases, with 12 bases of the junction left unmatched. The CDR3 sequence: CASSLTTSGSFSDTQYF. The DNA for the CDR3 is TGTGCCAGCAGTTTAACTACTAGCGGGAGTTTCTCAGATACGCAGTATTTT.

This clone was seen only a few times. This chain uses TRBV5-1 with TRBJ1-5; D is unresolved. V dropped 2 bases and J dropped 6 bases, with 15 bases sitting between them. The germline V gene has CDR1 SGHRS and CDR2 YFSETQ. CDR3 length: 15 residues. The CDR3 here is CASSLGGLGGQPQHF. DNA of the CDR3: TGCGCCAGCAGCTTAGGAGGGCTAGGCGGTCAGCCCCAGCATTTT.

A few counts support this clone. This chain joins TRBV5-1 and TRBJ2-7; 9 positions match TRBD1. This CDR3 has 15 amino acids. Germline V lookup: CDR1 SGHRS, CDR2 YFSETQ. V lost 3 bases to trimming and J lost 1 base; unmatched junction nucleotides: 5. The CDR3 DNA reads TGCGCCAGCAGCTGGGGGACAGGGATTTCCTACGAGCAGTACTTC. Its protein product is CASSWGTGISYEQYF.

This chain connects TRBV15 to TRBJ2-7, with 9 bases fitting TRBD1. Losses at the gene ends were 4 bases for V and 3 bases for J; bases not matched to a gene: 10. There are 16 residues in the CDR3. CDR1 and CDR2 (germline): LNHNV, YYDKDF (reference sequence). The CDR3 nucleotides are TGTGCCACCAGCACAAATCAAGGGACAGGGCTCTACGAGCAGTACTTC. Protein: CATSTNQGTGLYEQYF.

The chain joins TRBV9 to TRBJ2-1; D is ambiguous. Trimming left V 3 bases short and J 7 bases short, with 14 bases between. The CDR3 consists of 14 residues. Per the germline V gene, CDR1 is SGDLS and CDR2 is YYNGEE. The DNA of the CDR3 is TGTGCCAGCAGCGCCTCGGACGCGCGTAATGAGCAGTTCTTC. Encoded protein: CASSASDARNEQFF.

This clone was counted a few times. The chain links TRBV23-1 to TRBJ2-1; D gene ambiguous. TRBV23-1 is classed as an ORF, of uncertain function. Trimming removed 2 bases from V and 2 bases from J, with 16 bases in between. The CDR3 totals 17 residues. The CDR3 loop reads CASSQGDSHRPYNEQFF. CDR3 bases: TGCGCCAGCAGTCAAGGGGATAGCCATCGCCCCTACAATGAGCAGTTCTTC.

This clone was observed a handful of times. The chain joins TRBV10-3 to TRBJ1-1; the D gene is possibly TRBD1 (5 bases). The CDR3 length is 13 residues. Per the germline V gene, CDR1 is ENHRY and CDR2 is SYGVKD. Trimming removed 10 bases at V and 1 base at J, with 13 bases between. The CDR3, as DNA: TGTGCCAGCCTCAGGGCCGAGAACACTGAAGCTTTCTTT. Translated: CASLRAENTEAFF.

Concerning this clone itself: A much larger clone differs by one base, so this may be a read error. The rearrangement uses TRBV5-4 and TRBJ1-2; TRBD1 matches 8 bases. The CDR3 is 12 amino acids. The V segment lost 3 bases and the J segment 6 bases; nucleotides outside the gene matches: 1. Germline assignment: CDR1 SGHNT and CDR2 YYREEE (reference sequence). The CDR3 protein is CASSSTGDGYTF. The CDR3 DNA reads TGTGCCAGCAGCTCGACAGGGGATGGCTACACCTTC. Using reference TRBV5-4 and TRBJ1-2 for the parts outside the CDR3, the full variable domain is ETGVTQSPTHLIKTRGQQVTLRCSSQSGHNTVSWYQQALGQGPQFIFQYYREEENGRGNFPPRFSGLQFPNYSSELNVNALELDDSALYLCASSSTGDGYTFGSGTRLTVV.

The table lists this clone with a few counts. This chain connects TRBV28 to TRBJ1-1, with 8 bases aligning to TRBD1. Germline-derived CDR1 and CDR2 are MDHEN and SYDVKM. J gave up 5 bases and V 7 bases, and 6 bases lay outside the gene matches. This CDR3 region has 13 residues. CDR3 amino acids: CASTGQGKTEAFF. The CDR3 nucleotides are TGTGCCAGCACAGGACAGGGTAAGACTGAAGCTTTCTTT.

This chain joins TRBV15 and TRBJ1-6, with D possibly matching TRBD1 (5 bases). Germline V gene sequence: CDR1 LNHNV, CDR2 YYDKDF (reference sequence). V gave up 3 bases and J gave up 13 bases, with 10 bases separating them. The CDR3 has 12 residues. The CDR3 is CATSRPPGPLHF. In nucleotides, the CDR3 is TGTGCCACCAGCAGGCCCCCAGGGCCCCTCCACTTT.

There are a few counts of this clone. The genes are TRBV9 and TRBJ2-1; 11 bases line up with TRBD2. Looked up from germline, CDR1 is SGDLS and CDR2 is YYNGEE. Trimming cost V 4 bases and J 3 bases; bases outside gene matches: 3. CDR3 length equals 15 residues. CDR3 sequence: CASSNGLAGYNEQFF. The CDR3 coding sequence is TGTGCCAGCAGCAATGGACTAGCGGGCTACAATGAGCAGTTCTTC.

This clone was seen more than once but under ten times. This chain joins TRBV25-1 and TRBJ1-4; no clear D gene. The CDR3 loop spans 13 amino acids. Per the germline V gene, CDR1 is MGHDK and CDR2 is SYGVNS. V was cut by 2 bases and J by 8 bases, with 9 bases left in between. The CDR3 loop reads CASSEPSKEKLFF. As DNA, the CDR3 is TGTGCCAGCAGTGAACCCTCAAAGGAAAAACTGTTTTTT. Full variable domain (outside the CDR3, taken from reference TRBV25-1 and TRBJ1-4): EADIYQTPRYLVIGTGKKITLECSQTMGHDKMYWYQQDPGMELHLIHYSYGVNSTEKGDLSSESTVSRIRTEHFPLTLESARPSHTSQYLCASSEPSKEKLFFGSGTQLSVL.

This clone was seen only a few times. The V and J genes are TRBV9 and TRBJ2-1; TRBD2 matches at 10 bases. V was pared by 0 bases and J by 6 bases, with 3 bases of the junction left unmatched. The CDR3 loop spans 15 amino acids. Germline V CDR1 and CDR2: SGDLS, YYNGEE. CDR3 residues: CASSVASGSGNEQFF. In DNA form, the CDR3 reads TGTGCCAGCAGCGTAGCTAGCGGGAGCGGCAATGAGCAGTTCTTC. Filled out from reference TRBV9 and TRBJ2-1, the complete variable domain reads DSGVTQTPKHLITATGQRVTLRCSPRSGDLSVYWYQQSLDQGLQFLIQYYNGEERAKGNILERFSAQQFPDLHSELNLSSLELGDSALYFCASSVASGSGNEQFFGPGTRLTVL.

This clone appeared a single time. The rearrangement joins TRBV7-6 to TRBJ1-1, with a possible D match to TRBD1 (6 bases). CDR1 and CDR2 (germline): SGHVS, FNYEAQ. Trimming shortened V by 6 bases and J by 6 bases, and 11 bases separated the two germline ends. CDR3 length equals 12 residues. This CDR3 is CASSRGGSEAFF. CDR3 bases: TGTGCCAGCAGTCGGGGGGGCTCTGAAGCTTTCTTT.

A few counts support this clone. This sequence joins TRBV7-2 and TRBJ1-4; no firm D call. The CDR3 extends over 15 amino acids. Germline CDR1 reads SGHTA; CDR2 reads FQGNSA. Trimming shortened V by 2 bases and J by 8 bases, and 15 bases separated the two germline ends. The CDR3 nucleotides read TGTGCCAGCAGCTTAACTCTGGCACCTTACGAAAAACTGTTTTTT. As protein: CASSLTLAPYEKLFF. The full variable domain, completed using reference TRBV7-2 and TRBJ1-4, is GAGVSQSPSNKVTEKGKDVELRCDPISGHTALYWYRQSLGQGLEFLIYFQGNSAPDKSGLPSDRFSAERTGGSVSTLTIQRTQQEDSAVYLCASSLTLAPYEKLFFGSGTQLSVL.

This clone was found a few times. V gene TRBV6-1 combines with J gene TRBJ2-7; the D is unclear. Germline V lookup: CDR1 MNHNS, CDR2 SASEGT. V was shortened by 7 bases and J by 3 bases, with 13 bases between the two germline ends. The CDR3 consists of 13 residues. The chain's CDR3 is CASTVGTLYEQYF. The CDR3 coding sequence is TGTGCCAGCACTGTTGGCACTCTCTACGAGCAGTACTTC.

J is TRBJ1-3 and V is TRBV7-2; weak D call: TRBD1 (5 bases). Trimming took 3 bases from V and 1 from J, leaving 10 bases between them. The germline V gene has CDR1 SGHTA and CDR2 FQGNSA. The CDR3 is made up of 15 amino acids. DNA for the CDR3: TGTGCCAGCAGCTTTGACAGAACTTCTGGAAACACCATATATTTT. It translates to CASSFDRTSGNTIYF.

This chain joins TRBV15 and TRBJ1-2; 7 bases are shared with TRBD1. Looked up from germline, CDR1 is LNHNV and CDR2 is YYDKDF (reference sequence). CDR3 length: 15 residues. J lost 5 bases, V lost 5 bases, and 11 bases had no gene match. CDR3 protein: CATSLPDRVGYGYTF. The CDR3 DNA reads TGTGCCACCAGCTTACCCGACAGGGTGGGGTATGGCTACACCTTC.

CDR3 in DNA: TGTGCCATCAGTGAGGGGGTTTATGGCTACACCTTC. This encodes CAISEGVYGYTF. The J gene is TRBJ1-2, the V gene TRBV10-3, with D uncertain. V was shortened by 2 bases and J by 5 bases, with 6 bases between the two germline ends. The CDR3 extends over 12 amino acids. Germline lookup yields CDR1 ENHRY and CDR2 SYGVKD.